This is a list of T cell receptor beta chains from one sample in a study of T cell responses to AZD1222 COVID-19 vaccine. TCRdb's copy holds only in-frame clones and misses some; the assay was immunoSEQ multiplex PCR. The top ten clones hold 11% to 15% of a sample with around 65,000 clones, 76% of them seen once. This sample comprised peripheral blood, obtained on day 0 of AZD1222 vaccination. The receptors originated from an adult in good health. CDR3s include the opening cysteine and the closing phenylalanine or tryptophan. The order of the fields is clone size, V gene, J gene, CDR3 length, D gene, CDR3 DNA, CDR3 protein. A D gene is named only where the DNA matches it firmly. The size of a clone is reported for some rows only, either as once, few or many, or as a class for expanded clones.

abundance: -
v_gene: TRBV21-1
j_gene: TRBJ2-2
len: 19
d_gene: -
CDR3nt: TGTGCCAGCAGCAAAGCGCTTTTCCGGGGCGCAATTTTCACCGGGGAGCTGTTTTTT
CDR3aa: CASSKALFRGAIFTGELFF

abundance: -
v_gene: TRBV7-9
j_gene: TRBJ2-1
len: 17
d_gene: TRBD2
CDR3nt: TGTGCCAGCAGCCTTGGACTAGCGGGGGTAACGGCCCACGAGCAGTTCTTC
CDR3aa: CASSLGLAGVTAHEQFF

abundance: -
v_gene: TRBV28
j_gene: TRBJ1-6
len: 15
d_gene: TRBD1
CDR3nt: TGTGCCAGCAGTTCTGGGACAGGGGGCCTTTCACCCCTCCACTTT
CDR3aa: CASSSGTGGLSPLHF

abundance: few
v_gene: TRBV19
j_gene: TRBJ1-5
len: 15
d_gene: TRBD1
CDR3nt: TGTGCCAGTAGTCCAGGACAGGGCAGGGTTCAGCCCCAGCATTTT
CDR3aa: CASSPGQGRVQPQHF

abundance: -
v_gene: TRBV19
j_gene: TRBJ2-2
len: 15
d_gene: -
CDR3nt: TGTGCCAGTACCCACTGGGGACAGAACACCGGGGAGCTGTTTTTT
CDR3aa: CASTHWGQNTGELFF

abundance: -
v_gene: TRBV7-9
j_gene: TRBJ1-5
len: 15
d_gene: TRBD1
CDR3nt: TGTGCCACAGGGGGACAGGGGCCTTTTAATCAGCCCCAGCATTTT
CDR3aa: CATGGQGPFNQPQHF

abundance: -
v_gene: TRBV7-2
j_gene: TRBJ1-2
len: 15
d_gene: -
CDR3nt: TGTGCCAGCAGCTTATATGAGGGGACACTGTATGGCTACACCTTC
CDR3aa: CASSLYEGTLYGYTF

abundance: few
v_gene: TRBV25-1
j_gene: TRBJ1-1
len: 13
d_gene: -
CDR3nt: TGTGCCAGCAGTGAACAACGGGGCACTGAAGCTTTCTTT
CDR3aa: CASSEQRGTEAFF

abundance: -
v_gene: TRBV30
j_gene: TRBJ1-2
len: 15
d_gene: -
CDR3nt: TGTGCCTGGAGTGTACGGGGGGGCTCTAACTATGGCTACACCTTC
CDR3aa: CAWSVRGGSNYGYTF

abundance: few
v_gene: TRBV6-2/TRBV6-3
j_gene: TRBJ2-5
len: 15
d_gene: TRBD1
CDR3nt: TGTGCCAGCAGTTGGACAGGAGGAATCCAAGAGACCCAGTACTTC
CDR3aa: CASSWTGGIQETQYF

abundance: -
v_gene: TRBV15
j_gene: TRBJ2-5
len: 16
d_gene: TRBD2
CDR3nt: TGTGCCACCAGCAGACCACTAGCGGGGATACAAGAGACCCAGTACTTC
CDR3aa: CATSRPLAGIQETQYF

abundance: -
v_gene: TRBV7-2
j_gene: TRBJ2-7
len: 14
d_gene: TRBD2
CDR3nt: TGTGCCAGCAGCTTAGAGCTAGCGGGGGTAGAGCAGTACTTC
CDR3aa: CASSLELAGVEQYF

abundance: few
v_gene: TRBV5-5
j_gene: TRBJ2-7
len: 15
d_gene: TRBD1
CDR3nt: TGTGCCAGCAGCTCCCGACAGGGGGCCTTTTACGAGCAGTACTTC
CDR3aa: CASSSRQGAFYEQYF

abundance: few
v_gene: TRBV2
j_gene: TRBJ1-4
len: 12
d_gene: -
CDR3nt: TGTGCCAGCAGCACAGGGTCTGAAAAACTGTTTTTT
CDR3aa: CASSTGSEKLFF

abundance: -
v_gene: TRBV11-2
j_gene: TRBJ1-1
len: 15
d_gene: TRBD1
CDR3nt: TGTGCCAGCAGCTTAGATCCAGGGGGAGTTTCTGAAGCTTTCTTT
CDR3aa: CASSLDPGGVSEAFF

abundance: -
v_gene: TRBV10-3
j_gene: TRBJ2-6
len: 15
d_gene: -
CDR3nt: TGTGCCATCACTGGAGGGAGCTCTGGGGCCAACGTCCTGACTTTC
CDR3aa: CAITGGSSGANVLTF

abundance: -
v_gene: TRBV3-1/TRBV3-2
j_gene: TRBJ1-2
len: 14
d_gene: -
CDR3nt: TGTGCCAGCAGCCCGCGGACAGTCAGCTATGGCTACACCTTC
CDR3aa: CASSPRTVSYGYTF

abundance: -
v_gene: TRBV10-3
j_gene: TRBJ2-2
len: 18
d_gene: TRBD2
CDR3nt: TGTGCCATCAGCCTACTAGCGGGGCCCCCCGGGGGCACCGGGGAGCTGTTTTTT
CDR3aa: CAISLLAGPPGGTGELFF

abundance: -
v_gene: TRBV7-9
j_gene: TRBJ1-2
len: 14
d_gene: TRBD1
CDR3nt: TGTGCCAGCCAAACAGGGGGCATATACTATGGCTACACCTTC
CDR3aa: CASQTGGIYYGYTF

abundance: -
v_gene: TRBV7-9
j_gene: TRBJ2-3
len: 15
d_gene: TRBD1
CDR3nt: TGTGCCAGCAGCTTAAGACAGGGACGCACAGATACGCAGTATTTT
CDR3aa: CASSLRQGRTDTQYF

abundance: -
v_gene: TRBV19
j_gene: TRBJ2-5
len: 11
d_gene: -
CDR3nt: TGTGCCAGTAGTATGGGACGGTCCCAGTACTTC
CDR3aa: CASSMGRSQYF

abundance: -
v_gene: TRBV5-1
j_gene: TRBJ2-3
len: 15
d_gene: TRBD1
CDR3nt: TGCGCCAGCAGCTTCGGACAGGTTGGCACAGATACGCAGTATTTT
CDR3aa: CASSFGQVGTDTQYF